Included here is one TCR beta chain sequence, with context. This clone was picked up one time. Its antigen target is currently unknown. The record has no base qualities; no much larger clone is one base away. The data stem from a study of persistence of HIV-infected CD4 T cells (TCRdb year 2020). Study-level background: The study isolated CMV- and HIV-1 Gag-responding CD4+ T cells from ART-treated individuals to examine antigen-driven clonal expansion of HIV-1-infected cells. Suppressive ART had been received by participants for a median of roughly eight years. Peripheral blood samples of up to about 180 mL were obtained at multiple time points, with the exception of two participants, for whom leukapheresis was performed at a single time point. Proviral sequencing was used to assess clonality among infected cells, whereas TCRbeta sequencing gauged the clonality of all cells within each sorted population. For the TCR cluster analysis across participants, under 10 participants were included for CMV and 7 participants for Gag.

Points the paper makes about the study in general: TCRbeta richness in CMV- and Gag-responding cells was significantly lower than in anti-CD3/anti-CD28-responding cells; CMV-responding cells had higher oligoclonality than CD3/CD28-stimulated and Gag-responding cells. Antigen-responding cells were enriched for degenerate expanded CDR3beta sequences, which suggests convergent selection of CD4+ responses to CMV and Gag. Within the same sorted populations, TCR oligoclonality correlated with proviral oligoclonality. Bulk TCR analyses could not be limited to the rare CMV-responding cells that actually contained HIV-1 proviruses. The study involved few individuals and tested only a limited range of antigens.

The immunoSEQ hsTCRB assay version 4, run in survey mode, was used to sequence TCRbeta repertoires from genomic DNA. For TCRbeta sequencing, genomic DNA was diluted to around 10 ng/uL, with up to 1 ug used per sample. The authors' analysis ran thus. TCRbeta data analysis was done in ImmunoSeq Analyzer 3.0, and diversity was calculated on productive nucleotide rearrangements. Using the Immunarch R package, the improved Chao index served to estimate lower-bound TCR diversity and the Gini coefficient served to estimate clonality. When different nucleotide rearrangements encoded the same CDR3beta amino acid sequence, each rearrangement was treated as a distinct clonotype. Differential abundance analysis identified TCRbeta sequences significantly enriched in antigen-responding cells relative to anti-CD3/anti-CD28-activated cells. GLIPH2 clustered TCRs by predicted peptide-MHC specificity, both within individual participants and across merged participant data sets. Imported from immuneACCESS, the table was reduced by TCRdb to in-frame sequences with V and J called. These copies leave out some clones; in studies compared against another copy, an unresolved V gene accounts for under half, and the cause of the remainder is not known. That table is the source of V, J and clone size, and D and trimming were worked out from the DNA. Present in this sample are 38,000 or so clones, approximately 81% of which were seen just once. The ten largest make up about 5% of the sample.

The germline V gene specifies MRHNA as CDR1 and SNTAGT as CDR2. V is clipped by 3 bases and J by 2 bases, and the sequence between their germline boundaries is 4 bases long. The CDR3 runs 13 residues from the cysteine to the phenylalanine. The entry retains the CDR3 DNA only, 39 bases that are in frame from base 1. What the treatment or condition label conveys for this sample: suppressive antiretroviral therapy. A pool of overlapping 15-mer peptides from HIV-1 Gag, at 0.85 to 1 ug per peptide per mL, was used to stimulate the cells. Nonresponding CD40L-negative CD69-negative CD45RO-high memory CD4+ T cells were sorted as memory populations depleted of antigen-responding cells. HIV-1-infected adults in whom suppressive ART had been started during chronic infection were enrolled as participants. Participants had undetectable plasma HIV-1 RNA below 50 copies/mL for at least 4 years. To be included, a participant needed positive CMV serology and a CD4+ T cell count above 400 cells/uL. Before stimulation, PBMCs were isolated using density centrifugation and then depleted of CD8+ T cells. CD8-depleted PBMCs were stimulated for about 19 hours with anti-CD28/CD49d costimulation, CD40-blocking antibody and enfuvirtide to prevent new infections. Cells were sorted on a Beckman Coulter MoFlo Legacy or XDP sorter, with propidium iodide excluding dead cells. The QIAamp DNA Mini Kit was used for genomic DNA extraction from samples above one million cells, and the Quick-DNA Microprep Kit was used otherwise.

In this chain, TRBV6-4 is recombined with TRBJ2-2; too little of a D gene remains to name it. The material was cultured CD4+ T cells from PBMCs, obtained from a patient who received antiretroviral therapy. According to the study, the label for this sample's cell subset or site signals: CD40L-CD69- CD45RO-high memory CD4 T cells not responding to Gag peptides. The origin of this receptor is an adult with HIV. The donor label of this sample is uncertain. DNA sequence: TGTGCCAGCAGTGAACTTAACACCGGGGAGCTGTTTTTT. It codes for CASSELNTGELFF.